The entry below describes one T cell receptor (beta chain). Its antigen is unknown. The CDR3 is 15 residues long. Germline CDR1 and CDR2: SGHRS and YFSETQ. Trimming took off 4 bases at V and 6 bases at J, with 14 bases between the two ends. This sample stems from a study of OX40 agonist ivuxolimab in advanced cancers. About the research overall: Ivuxolimab, which is an agonistic anti-OX40 (CD134) antibody, was administered to the patients. Earlier treatment with anti-PD-1, anti-PD-L1 or anti-CTLA-4 was permitted, and over 35% had received some.

Systemic immunosuppression or a history of autoimmune disease excluded patients. Study-level points and caveats: No antigen was identified for the clonally expanded peripheral T cells.

Clones were sequenced by immunoSEQ multiplex PCR, and TCRdb holds only the in-frame ones, with some missing. The sample carries tens of thousands of clones, approximately 87% recorded once. This material consisted of CD4+ or CD8+ T cells sorted from blood, taken in a trial of the OX40 agonist ivuxolimab. The chain has TRBV5-1 and TRBJ1-6, with D tentatively TRBD1 (6 bases). The sequence derives from an adult with an advanced solid tumor such as melanoma, head and neck, liver or kidney cancer. CDR3 DNA sequence: TGCGCCAGCAGCACGGACACAGGGTCTAATTCACCCCTCCACTTT. Its translation is CASSTDTGSNSPLHF. The whole variable domain, remainder taken from reference TRBV5-1 and TRBJ1-6, is KAGVTQTPRYLIKTRGQQVTLSCSPISGHRSVSWYQQTPGQGLQFLFEYFSETQRNKGNFPGRFSGRQFSNSRSEMNVSTLELGDSALYLCASSTDTGSNSPLHFGNGTRLTVT.